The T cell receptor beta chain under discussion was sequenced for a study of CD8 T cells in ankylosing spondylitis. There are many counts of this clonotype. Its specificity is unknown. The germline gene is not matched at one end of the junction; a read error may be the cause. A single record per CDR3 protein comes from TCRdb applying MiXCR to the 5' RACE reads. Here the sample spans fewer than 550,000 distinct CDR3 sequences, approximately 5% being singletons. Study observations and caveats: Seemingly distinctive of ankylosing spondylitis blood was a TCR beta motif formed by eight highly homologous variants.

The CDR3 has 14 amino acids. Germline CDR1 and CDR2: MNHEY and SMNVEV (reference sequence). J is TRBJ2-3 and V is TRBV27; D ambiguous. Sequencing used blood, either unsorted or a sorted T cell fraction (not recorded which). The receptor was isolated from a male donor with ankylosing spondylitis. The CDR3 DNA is TGTGCCAGCAGCTTATACTCGTCCACAGATACGCAGTATTTT. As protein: CASSLYSSTDTQYF.